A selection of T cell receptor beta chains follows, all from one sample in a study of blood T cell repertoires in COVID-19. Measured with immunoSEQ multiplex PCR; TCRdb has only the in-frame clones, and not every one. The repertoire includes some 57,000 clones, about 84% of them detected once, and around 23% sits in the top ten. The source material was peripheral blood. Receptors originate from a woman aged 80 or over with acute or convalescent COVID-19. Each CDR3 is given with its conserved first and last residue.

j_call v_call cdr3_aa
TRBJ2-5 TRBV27 CASSLKASQETQYF
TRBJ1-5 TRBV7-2 CASSLQRGQPQHF
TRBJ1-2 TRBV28 CASSPGTVANYGYTF
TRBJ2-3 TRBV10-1 CASSDPGLATSTDTQYF
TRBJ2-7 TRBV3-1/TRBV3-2 CASRGTSGDYEQYF
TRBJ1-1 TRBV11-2 CASSLDGQLILNTEAFF
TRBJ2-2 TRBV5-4 CASSLASGRWDTGELFF
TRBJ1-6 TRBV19 CARPYRGKNSPLHF
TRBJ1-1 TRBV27 CASSLSWQSYTEAFF
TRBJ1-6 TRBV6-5 CASSYEGDNSPLHF